This TCR beta chain originates from a study of graft-versus-host responses after intestinal transplantation. Germline V gives CDR1 MGHRA, CDR2 YSYEKL. The V end lost 1 base, the J end lost 1 base, and 5 bases lay between the germline ends. The CDR3 consists of 14 residues. Clones were sequenced by immunoSEQ multiplex PCR, and TCRdb holds only the in-frame ones, with some missing. Of 150,000 or so clones listed, approximately 91% are singletons. This clone was detected only a few times. Its matching antigen is unknown. The J gene is TRBJ1-5, the V gene TRBV4-1; D is unclear. The sequences come from unstimulated CD4+ T cells sorted from spleen or lymph node cells, collected before intestinal transplant. This clonotype was sampled from a human donor who received an intestinal transplant. Written as DNA, the CDR3 is TGCGCCAGCAGCCAAGTCGGCAGCAATCAGCCCCAGCATTTT. Translating gives CASSQVGSNQPQHF.